This T cell receptor beta chain was captured in a study of cytomegalovirus exposure and HLA in healthy donors. V lost 3 bases and J lost 8, with 8 bases in between. The V gene's germline CDR1 is SGDLS and CDR2 YYNGEE. This CDR3 is 11 amino acids long. Vbeta (60) and Jbeta (13) primers were used in the PCR. Only in-frame clones appear in the TCRdb table, and some are missing; sequencing was by immunoSEQ multiplex PCR. The sample has roughly 120,000 clones, around 73% seen once. This clonotype was obtained from a woman in her 40s in good health and CMV-seropositive. The rearrangement joins TRBV9 to TRBJ1-2; tentative D call: TRBD1 (5 bases). The specimen was PBMCs. This CDR3 reads CASSAAGGYTF. The CDR3 bases are TGTGCCAGCAGCGCGGCAGGGGGCTACACCTTC.